The entry that follows covers one T cell receptor (beta chain) sequence. The data derive from a study of technical replicates of blood from a handful of donors. TCRdb's copy holds only in-frame clones and misses some; the assay was immunoSEQ multiplex PCR. The data hold some 82,000 clones, with 97% observed a single time. V was shortened by 4 bases and J by 5 bases, with 9 bases between the two germline ends. CDR1 and CDR2 (germline): MNHNY, SVGAGI (reference sequence). CDR3 length: 12 residues. The rearrangement links TRBV6-6 to TRBJ2-7; maybe TRBD1 (6 bases). This receptor was taken from a human donor in good health. The sample was T cells isolated from PBMCs. The CDR3 protein is CASSFPGDEQYF. Here the CDR3 DNA reads TGTGCCAGCAGTTTCCCAGGGGACGAGCAGTACTTC.